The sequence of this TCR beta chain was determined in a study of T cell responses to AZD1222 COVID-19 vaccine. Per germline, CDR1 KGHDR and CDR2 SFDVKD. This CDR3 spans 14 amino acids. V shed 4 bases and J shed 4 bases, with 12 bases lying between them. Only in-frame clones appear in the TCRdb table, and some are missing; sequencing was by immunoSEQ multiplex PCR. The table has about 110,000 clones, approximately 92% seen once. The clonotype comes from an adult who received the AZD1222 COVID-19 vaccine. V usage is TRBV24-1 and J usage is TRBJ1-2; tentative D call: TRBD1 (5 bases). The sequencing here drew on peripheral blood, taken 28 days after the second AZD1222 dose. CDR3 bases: TGTGCCACCAGTGACGCAGGGACCTCCTATGGCTACACCTTC. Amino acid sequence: CATSDAGTSYGYTF.